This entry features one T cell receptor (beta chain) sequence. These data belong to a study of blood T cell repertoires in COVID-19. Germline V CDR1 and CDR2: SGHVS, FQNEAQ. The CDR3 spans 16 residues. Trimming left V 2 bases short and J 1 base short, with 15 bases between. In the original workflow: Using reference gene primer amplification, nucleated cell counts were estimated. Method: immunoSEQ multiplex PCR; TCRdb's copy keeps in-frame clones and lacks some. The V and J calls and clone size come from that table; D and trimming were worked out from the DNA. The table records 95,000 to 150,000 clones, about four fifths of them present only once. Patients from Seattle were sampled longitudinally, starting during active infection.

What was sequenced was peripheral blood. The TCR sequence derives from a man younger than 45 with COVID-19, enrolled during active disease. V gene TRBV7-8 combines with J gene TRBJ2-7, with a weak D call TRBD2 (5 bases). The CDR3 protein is CASSLYADGGSYEQYF. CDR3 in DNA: TGTGCCAGCAGCTTATATGCTGACGGCGGGTCCTACGAGCAGTACTTC.